This T cell receptor (beta chain) was recovered during a study of PD-L1 blockade in urothelial cancer (dated by TCRdb to about 2017). The study in broad terms: Therapy was started in about 2014 for all patients, and atezolizumab 1,200 mg was administered intravenously every 3 weeks. TCR sequencing covered pretreatment tumor samples and matched, serially collected peripheral blood taken before and after atezolizumab treatment. In the same patients, pretreatment tumors underwent whole exome sequencing and RNA sequencing in addition to TCR sequencing. Pretreatment blood TCR-seq was available for about 27 patients, at least one posttreatment blood collection was obtained for approximately 25 patients, and tumor TCR-seq was available for approximately 25 patients. Somatic, immune and clinical correlates of response to PD-L1 blockade with atezolizumab in urothelial cancer were the focus of an exploratory multi-omic analysis. About 10 patients achieved durable clinical benefit and about 22 did not. An ECOG performance status of 0 or 1 was recorded for the patients, and 0 to 3 prior chemotherapy regimens had been received by the patients. Durable clinical benefit was defined as progression-free survival longer than 6 months, and TCR features were also tested against progression-free and overall survival. About 85% of the roughly 30 patients were males with bladder-origin urothelial cancer, and about 60% of the roughly 30 reported a prior smoking history. Blood samples were analyzed 3 weeks after the start of treatment (second dose) and 6 weeks after the start of treatment. Blood samples yielded a median of around 150,000 T cells and roughly 80,000 unique TCRs, with median clonality about 0.08.

General study outcomes and caveats: A pretreatment peripheral blood TCR clonality below the median was linked to improved progression-free and overall survival. Patients with durable benefit showed greater expansion of tumor-associated TCR clones in peripheral blood 3 weeks after starting treatment (n ≈ 20, p = 0.022). Because of the small sample size (n ≈ 27) and the many exploratory analyses performed, the results are intended to be regarded as hypothesis-generating.

Trimming takes 2 bases from V and 5 bases from J, and the germline ends sit 10 bases apart. The CDR3 measures 14 amino acids from cysteine to phenylalanine. The DNA shown is the 42-base CDR3, in frame from base 1. The CDR1 and CDR2 encoded by the germline V gene are MGHRA and YSYEKL. Each PCR received spiked-in synthetic TCR analog templates so that absolute template abundance could be estimated from read counts. TCRbeta CDR3 regions were amplified from genomic DNA with bias-controlled V and J gene primers using the immunoSEQ assay. Rearranged TCRbeta segments were sequenced at approximately 20X coverage. On the authors' methods: Sequencing errors were corrected by clustering, and CDR3s were annotated against IMGT so that V, D and J genes could be assigned. Downstream analyses used only productive TCRbeta rearrangements, leaving out any out-of-frame or stop-codon sequences. Clonality was computed as one minus Shannon entropy normalized by the log of the number of unique productive sequences. Fisher's exact test with Benjamini-Hochberg correction, using a cutoff of adjusted p below 0.01, was how clones that differed between time points or between blood and tumor were identified. TCRdb took over this immuneACCESS table, retaining in-frame rearrangements with V and J assigned. Such tables are incomplete; in checked studies, under half of the missing clones stem from an unresolved V gene, and the remainder is unexplained. That table is the source of V, J and clone size, and D and trimming were worked out from the DNA. For this sample there are fewer than 50,000 clones; 86% appear just once. The ten largest make up roughly 23% of the sample.

This clone was seen more than once but under ten times. The target of this receptor is not known. Per-nucleotide qualities are absent, and no much larger clonotype sits a single base away. The time point label of this sample denotes: peripheral blood 6 weeks after treatment start. The cohort included under 35 patients with locally advanced or metastatic urothelial carcinoma who were treated at Memorial Sloan Kettering on a trial protocol. Peripheral blood mononuclear cells were collected pretreatment and during treatment, at between 1 and 8 total time points per patient. The Qiagen DNeasy Blood extraction kit was used to purify genomic DNA from total PBMCs and tumor samples. PBMCs were collected pretreatment and during treatment and were isolated and stored as previously described.

This specimen consisted of PBMCs, obtained around atezolizumab (anti-PD-L1) treatment. The sequence joins TRBV4-1 to TRBJ1-5; TRBD1 is perhaps the D gene, given 5 matching bases. This clonotype was obtained from a man between 60 and 70 years old with urothelial cancer. The DNA sequence is given as TGCGCCAGCAGCCAAACAGGTCCCCATCAGCCCCAGCATTTT. It codes for CASSQTGPHQPQHF.